The clone carrying this TCR delta chain was detected a few times. The germline gives CDR1 GEAIGNYY, CDR2 EKD. CDR3 length: 19 amino acids. Trimming took 0 bases from V and 0 from J; bases not matched to a gene: 6. TCRdb reprocessed the reads through CATT. The sample records roughly 6,100 delta-chain clones, over 2.5% being singletons. The data belong to a study of gamma-delta chains in newborns, infants, children. Background on the study: Microbial exposure reportedly drives polyclonal innate γδ T cell expansion after birth.

Source material: blood. This receptor was obtained from a child who was a newborn, infant or young child, either healthy, febrile or measles-vaccinated (not recorded which). The chain links TRDV2 to TRDJ3, with TRDD3 matching over 8 bases. CDR3 in amino acids: CACDTSWGTPSWDTRQMFF. The CDR3 DNA is TGTGCCTGTGACACCTCCTGGGGGACCCCCTCCTGGGACACCCGACAGATGTTTTTC.